Presented here are 3 T cell receptor beta chains from one specimen sequenced in a study of cytomegalovirus exposure and HLA in healthy donors. The PCR employed 60 Vbeta primers together with 13 Jbeta primers. The protocol was immunoSEQ multiplex PCR, while the TCRdb copy is restricted to in-frame clones and leaves out a portion. Of approximately 200,000 clones detected, approximately 83% appear once; the ten largest clones hold around 1.5%. The specimen was PBMCs. The source of these receptors is a girl under 18 in good health and CMV-seronegative.

The V gene is TRBV7-9, the J gene TRBJ1-2; tentatively, D is TRBD1 (6 bases). Germline V gene data show CDR1 as SEHNR and CDR2 as FQNEAQ (reference sequence). CDR3 size: 15 residues. V lost 5 bases, J lost 8 bases, and 21 bases lay in between. CDR3 coding DNA: TGTGCCAGCAGCCGACGCGAGGGGGGGCGCAAAGGCTACACCTTC. The encoded protein is CASSRREGGRKGYTF.

This rearrangement joins TRBV7-9 to TRBJ1-6; 7 bases map to TRBD1. Trimming cost V 5 bases and J 5 bases; bases outside gene matches: 0. CDR3 length: 13 residues. Looked up from germline, CDR1 is SEHNR and CDR2 is FQNEAQ (reference sequence). The DNA for the CDR3 is TGTGCCAGCAGCACAGGGGATAATTCACCCCTCCACTTT. Its translation is CASSTGDNSPLHF.

This chain uses TRBV5-6 with TRBJ2-4; tentatively, D is TRBD2 (6 bases). The germline CDR1 and CDR2 sequences are SGHDT and YYEEEE. V lost 4 bases and J lost 0, with 8 bases in between. The CDR3 has 14 amino acids. DNA for the CDR3: TGTGCCAGCAGCCCGGGGGTAGCCAAAAACATTCAGTACTTC. It encodes CASSPGVAKNIQYF. The whole variable domain, remainder taken from reference TRBV5-6 and TRBJ2-4, is DAGVTQSPTHLIKTRGQQVTLRCSPKSGHDTVSWYQQALGQGPQFIFQYYEEEERQRGNFPDRFSGHQFPNYSSELNVNALLLGDSALYLCASSPGVAKNIQYFGAGTRLSVL.